These 24 T cell receptor beta chains were all obtained from the same sample, sequenced in a study of blood T cells in healthy people across ages. Primed by a sample-barcoded 5' primer and a J-beta primer mix, a second PCR proceeded for about 6 to 11 cycles. TCRdb reprocessed the 5' RACE reads via MiXCR and lists one record per CDR3 protein. This repertoire shows over 600,000 distinct CDR3 sequences, under 25% found once; its top ten account for 3% to 4.5%. Sequences were obtained from blood. These receptors were obtained from a man between 65 and 85 years old in good health.

This clonotype was seen only a few times. The CDR3 spells CASQGTGNQPQHF. CDR3 nucleotide sequence: TGTGCCAGCCAAGGGACAGGGAATCAGCCCCAGCATTTT. The genes are TRBV12-3 or TRBV12-4 and TRBJ1-5; 9 nucleotides line up with TRBD1. J was trimmed by 4 bases and V by 8 bases; bases with no gene match: 3. The length of the CDR3 is 13 residues.

The chain is built from TRBV6-4 and TRBJ1-1, with D unresolved. The germline V gene has CDR1 MRHNA and CDR2 SNTAGT. The CDR3 loop spans 14 amino acids. V was trimmed by 0 bases and J by 1 base, leaving 6 bases between them. The CDR3 nucleotides read TGTGCCAGCAGTGACTCTTTCGGGAACACTGAAGCTTTCTTT. Its protein is CASSDSFGNTEAFF.

This clonotype was seen more than once but under ten times. The J gene is TRBJ2-2, the V gene TRBV4-2; a weak D match, TRBD2 (5 bases). CDR3 length: 16 amino acids. Germline V lookup: CDR1 LGHNA, CDR2 YNFKEQ. Trimming cost V 0 bases and J 1 base, with 9 bases left between them. CDR3 in amino acids: CASSQETSGNTGELFF. CDR3 nucleotide sequence: TGTGCCAGCAGCCAAGAGACCAGCGGGAACACCGGGGAGCTGTTTTTT.

This clonotype was seen repeatedly, ten times or more. V is TRBV28 and J is TRBJ2-7; D ambiguous. V was cut by 5 bases and J by 4 bases, with 9 bases left in between. CDR1 and CDR2 (germline): MDHEN, SYDVKM. This CDR3 is built from 12 residues. CDR3 region: CASSPSVYEQYF. The CDR3 DNA follows: TGTGCCAGCAGTCCATCAGTATACGAGCAGTACTTC.

This clonotype was detected once. The J gene is TRBJ2-5, the V gene TRBV20-1; 7 bases match TRBD2. CDR1 and CDR2 from the germline V gene are DFQATT and SNEGSKA (reference sequence). This CDR3 is 13 amino acids long. Losses at the gene ends were 6 bases for V and 3 bases for J; bases not matched to a gene: 7. CDR3 nucleotides: TGCAGTGCCCCCCCGGGGGGTAAAGAGACCCAGTACTTC. Its protein product is CSAPPGGKETQYF.

This clonotype was seen more than once but under ten times. This rearrangement joins TRBV5-4 to TRBJ2-3, with 7 bases aligning to TRBD1. This CDR3 has 15 residues. V was clipped by 4 bases and J by 0 bases; unmatched bases: 5. Looked up from germline, CDR1 is SGHNT and CDR2 is YYREEE (reference sequence). This chain's CDR3 is CASSTGQVSTDTQYF. CDR3 DNA sequence: TGTGCCAGCAGCACTGGACAGGTCAGCACAGATACGCAGTATTTT.

The genes are TRBV7-2 and TRBJ2-1; 9 bases are shared with TRBD1. The length of the CDR3 is 17 residues. Germline values: CDR1 SGHTA, CDR2 FQGNSA. Trimming took 0 bases from V and 5 from J; bases not matched to a gene: 8. The CDR3 DNA reads TGTGCCAGCAGCTTAGCCCCTGGACAGGGGAAGGACAATGAGCAGTTCTTC. Residues: CASSLAPGQGKDNEQFF. Filled out from reference TRBV7-2 and TRBJ2-1, the complete variable domain reads GAGVSQSPSNKVTEKGKDVELRCDPISGHTALYWYRQSLGQGLEFLIYFQGNSAPDKSGLPSDRFSAERTGGSVSTLTIQRTQQEDSAVYLCASSLAPGQGKDNEQFFGPGTRLTVL.

In its sample, this clonotype was seen many times. The gene calls are TRBV7-9 and TRBJ1-4; D remains unclear. Trimming removed 4 bases at V and 8 bases at J, with 17 bases between. The CDR3 covers 15 residues. The germline gives CDR1 SEHNR, CDR2 FQNEAQ (reference sequence). As DNA, the CDR3 is TGTGCCAGCAGCTCAACAGCGGTGCGAGGCGAAAAACTGTTTTTT. This codes for CASSSTAVRGEKLFF.

In its sample, this clonotype was seen a few times. The rearrangement uses TRBV5-6 and TRBJ2-6; D is unclear. V was shortened by 0 bases and J by 0 bases, with 4 bases between the two germline ends. This CDR3 region has 15 residues. The germline V gene has CDR1 SGHDT and CDR2 YYEEEE. This CDR3 is CASSLGISGANVLTF. The DNA of the CDR3 is TGTGCCAGCAGCTTGGGGATCTCTGGGGCCAACGTCCTGACTTTC.

This clonotype showed up just a few times. V and J are TRBV28 and TRBJ2-1, with D possibly TRBD1 on 6 matching bases. CDR1 and CDR2 (germline): MDHEN, SYDVKM. Trimming removed 7 bases from V and 1 base from J, with 14 bases in between. CDR3 length: 15 residues. This CDR3 is CASIPRGGSYNEQFF. The CDR3 DNA is TGTGCCAGCATTCCCAGGGGCGGATCCTACAATGAGCAGTTCTTC.

In the case of this clonotype: The conserved phenylalanine or tryptophan normally closing the CDR3 is absent here, so this likely arose from a read error. The V call is TRBV7-3, the J call TRBJ2-1, with 11 bases that match TRBD2. V lost 6 bases, J lost 8 bases, and 6 bases stayed unmatched. The CDR3 is 14 amino acids. Looked up from germline, CDR1 is SGHTA and CDR2 is FQGTGA. The CDR3 nucleotides read TGTGCCAGCAGGATAGCGGGAGGGTGGGATGAGCAGTTCTCC. Translated: CASRIAGGWDEQFS.

This clonotype appeared many times. V is TRBV5-1 and J is TRBJ2-3, with D perhaps matching TRBD2 (6 bases). From germline, CDR1 is SGHRS and CDR2 YFSETQ. The CDR3 runs 14 residues. Trimming cost V 4 bases and J 2 bases, with 11 bases left between them. The CDR3 DNA follows: TGCGCCAGCAGCCTTAGCGGTTACACAGATACGCAGTATTTT. Translation gives CASSLSGYTDTQYF.

In its sample, this clonotype was seen a few times. This chain joins TRBV20-1 and TRBJ2-3; the match to TRBD2 covers 9 bases. Trimming at V came to 4 bases and at J to 5 bases, leaving 4 bases not matched to a gene. Looked up from germline, CDR1 is DFQATT and CDR2 is SNEGSKA (reference sequence). The length of the CDR3 is 13 residues. CDR3 sequence (DNA): TGCAGTGCTACTAGCGGGACTGAAGATACGCAGTATTTT. This sequence encodes CSATSGTEDTQYF.

The V gene is TRBV5-1, the J gene TRBJ2-7, with D perhaps TRBD2 (5 bases). Germline lookup yields CDR1 SGHRS and CDR2 YFSETQ. Trimming cost V 0 bases and J 4 bases, with 11 bases left between them. The CDR3 has 14 amino acids. In DNA form, the CDR3 reads TGCGCCAGCAGCTTGGATGGACTGGGTTACGAGCAGTACTTC. Encoded protein: CASSLDGLGYEQYF.

This clonotype was counted between two and nine times. The CDR3 coding sequence is TGTGCCAGCGGGGGATCCAACTACGAGCAGTACTTC. It codes for CASGGSNYEQYF. The V call is TRBV28, the J call TRBJ2-7; the D call may be TRBD1 or TRBD2 (5 bases each). Trimming removed 8 bases at V and 3 bases at J, with 11 bases between. The CDR3 runs 12 residues. Germline V gene sequence: CDR1 MDHEN, CDR2 SYDVKM.

V and J are TRBV20-1 and TRBJ2-5; 12 bases fit TRBD2. Germline V lookup: CDR1 DFQATT, CDR2 SNEGSKA (reference sequence). The CDR3 has 13 amino acids. Trimming at V came to 8 bases and at J to 4 bases, leaving 5 bases not matched to a gene. The CDR3 protein is CSQLAGGRETQYF. In DNA form, the CDR3 reads TGCAGTCAACTAGCGGGGGGTAGAGAGACCCAGTACTTC.

This chain connects TRBV28 to TRBJ2-4; D not resolved. This CDR3 has 14 residues. Germline-derived CDR1 and CDR2 are MDHEN and SYDVKM. Trimming pared 7 bases from V and 0 bases from J, leaving 10 bases between. Written as DNA, the CDR3 is TGTGCCAGCACTGGGAACCTAGCCAAAAACATTCAGTACTTC. Amino acid sequence: CASTGNLAKNIQYF.

This clonotype was detected a few times. This sequence joins TRBV20-1 and TRBJ2-7; a possible D gene is TRBD2 (6 bases). Trimming took 2 bases from V and 3 from J, leaving 14 bases between them. CDR1 and CDR2 from the germline V gene are DFQATT and SNEGSKA (reference sequence). The CDR3 is made up of 14 amino acids. CDR3 bases: TGCAGTGCTAGAAGCGGGTCTACCGTCTACGAGCAGTACTTC. It yields the protein CSARSGSTVYEQYF.

This chain uses TRBV29-1 with TRBJ1-4; maybe TRBD1 (6 bases). Germline V gives CDR1 SQVTM, CDR2 ANQGSEA. The V end lost 3 bases, the J end lost 6 bases, and 11 bases lay between the germline ends. The CDR3 length is 13 residues. This CDR3 reads CSVDRGGDEKLFF. The CDR3 coding sequence is TGCAGCGTTGACAGGGGCGGGGATGAAAAACTGTTTTTT.

This clonotype was picked up a small number of times. This chain connects TRBV20-1 to TRBJ2-5; possibly TRBD1 for D (7 bases). Germline V gives CDR1 DFQATT, CDR2 SNEGSKA (reference sequence). Trimming stripped 5 bases from V and 4 bases from J, with 17 bases between. There are 14 residues in the CDR3. CDR3 DNA sequence: TGCAGTGCTCGCTCGCCGCAGGGGGGAGAGACCCAGTACTTC. Translation gives CSARSPQGGETQYF.

J is TRBJ2-1 and V is TRBV20-1, with no clear D. From germline, CDR1 is DFQATT and CDR2 SNEGSKA (reference sequence). The CDR3 is made up of 14 amino acids. CDR3 sequence (DNA): TGCAGAGCTCTTCGACTCCCCCTAACCGATGAGCAGTTCTTC. This encodes CRALRLPLTDEQFF.

This clonotype was detected many times. J is TRBJ1-4 and V is TRBV5-1, with D possibly TRBD1 on 6 matching bases. Germline V lookup: CDR1 SGHRS, CDR2 YFSETQ. V was trimmed by 4 bases and J by 5 bases, leaving 9 bases between them. The CDR3 is 13 amino acids. The CDR3 bases are TGCGCCAGCAGCCCGGGGGCGAATGAAAAACTGTTTTTT. It specifies CASSPGANEKLFF.

As regards this clonotype: Compared with germline, one end of the junction differs, possibly owing to a read error. The V gene is TRBV3-1, the J gene TRBJ2-5; perhaps TRBD2 as D (6 bases). This CDR3 has 13 amino acids. Germline lookup yields CDR1 LGHDT and CDR2 YNNKEL (reference sequence). The CDR3 nucleotides are TGTGCCAGCAGCCAAGATTTGGAGGGGCCGACTTTCTTC. Translated: CASSQDLEGPTFF.

Regarding this clonotype: Sequence at one end of the junction differs from germline and may be a read error. The V call is TRBV10-3, the J call TRBJ1-1; 11 positions match TRBD1. CDR1 ENHRY and CDR2 SYGVKD come from the germline V gene. The length of the CDR3 is 18 residues. The CDR3: CAISVASGQGVMNAEAFF. The CDR3 nucleotides read TGTGCCATCAGTGTCGCTTCGGGACAGGGGGTGATGAACGCTGAAGCTTTCTTT.